This T cell receptor (beta chain) was recovered during a study of T cells in narcolepsy. Study-level background: Patients with NT1 or NT2 and healthy control donors were enrolled.

The study, taken as a whole, reports: Comparing one patient's CSF and blood CD4+ clonotypes highlighted HCRT- and TRIB2-specific autoreactive clonotypes. Blood of same and different patients, but not healthy controls, reportedly held recurring autoreactive clonotypes.

Libraries were prepared by immunoSEQ multiplex PCR; TCRdb keeps only in-frame clonotypes and omits some of them. Of some 16,000 clones detected, roughly 72% appear once; the ten largest clones hold 11% to 15%. CDR1 is MNHEY and CDR2 is SMNVEV in the germline V gene (reference sequence). The germline V and J ends were trimmed by 7 bases and 0 bases, with 12 bases remaining between them. The CDR3 spans 14 residues. As concerns this clone: Its antigen remains unidentified.

The sequenced material came from CD45RA- memory CD8+ T cells from PBMCs. The receptor comes from a human donor with narcolepsy. The chain is built from TRBV27 and TRBJ1-2, with a tentative D call TRBD1 (5 bases). The CDR3 protein is CASKLPGANYGYTF. The CDR3 DNA follows: TGTGCCAGCAAGCTCCCGGGGGCTAACTATGGCTACACCTTC.